A single T cell receptor (beta chain) is shown here with its context. The data were obtained in a study of identical twins. MiXCR, applied by TCRdb to the 5' RACE reads, yields one record per CDR3 protein. The data show about 520,000 distinct CDR3 sequences, about 20% seen once. The CDR3 consists of 14 residues. V dropped 0 bases and J dropped 4 bases, with 7 bases sitting between them. These data also featured in a second study, about T cells expressing NK-cell markers.

This chain links TRBV12-3 or TRBV12-4 with TRBJ2-4; D is unresolved. The source material was CD4+ T cells sorted from blood. The source of this sequence is a woman younger than 30 in good health. The CDR3 loop is CASSLAQLKNIQYF. In DNA, the CDR3 is TGTGCCAGCAGTTTAGCGCAGCTGAAAAACATTCAGTACTTC.